One and the same sample provided the 31 T cell receptor beta chains below, sequenced in a study of T-cell memory formation after mild COVID-19. Via MiXCR, TCRdb re-called the 5' RACE reads, giving one row per CDR3 protein. Of about 280,000 distinct CDR3 sequences in the sample, under 8.5% were seen once. The sample consisted of PBMCs or a T cell subset sorted from them (not recorded which). Receptor source: a man aged 18 to 30 who had mild COVID-19 (a few samples of this study predate the infection). Cell type and time point are not known.

J is TRBJ2-7 and V is TRBV6-1; no clear D. The CDR3 loop spans 11 amino acids. Trimming removed 10 bases from V and 0 bases from J, with 7 bases in between. CDR1 and CDR2 (germline): MNHNS, SASEGT. DNA of the CDR3: TGTGCCACCCTCCTCTCCTACGAGCAGTACTTC. Translating it yields CATLLSYEQYF.

This clonotype was recorded a few times. The chain couples TRBV12-3 or TRBV12-4 to TRBJ2-5; either TRBD1 or TRBD2 may fit D (5 bases each). Trimming took 4 bases from V and 1 from J, leaving 10 bases between them. The CDR3 is 14 amino acids. The CDR3 spells CASSSQGPQETQYF. DNA for the CDR3: TGTGCCAGCAGTTCGCAGGGACCCCAAGAGACCCAGTACTTC.

This clonotype was counted a few times. V gene TRBV6-2 or TRBV6-3 combines with J gene TRBJ1-5; weak D call: TRBD1 (5 bases). There are 16 residues in the CDR3. Deletions cut 0 bases from V and 2 bases from J, with 11 bases between. Germline CDR1 reads MNHEY; CDR2 reads SVGEGT. In DNA, the CDR3 is TGTGCCAGCAGTTACTCGCCAGGGTTGGGCAATCAGCCCCAGCATTTT. It codes for CASSYSPGLGNQPQHF.

The chain is built from TRBV20-1 and TRBJ2-3, with a tentative D call TRBD2 (7 bases). Per germline, CDR1 DFQATT and CDR2 SNEGSKA (reference sequence). V was clipped by 6 bases and J by 2 bases, with 24 bases between them. This CDR3 comprises 17 residues. This CDR3 reads CSARGPPARGATDTQYF. The CDR3, as DNA: TGCAGTGCCAGGGGACCCCCTGCCCGGGGGGCCACAGATACGCAGTATTTT.

This clonotype was counted ten times or more. The V gene is TRBV11-2, the J gene TRBJ1-5, with D tentatively TRBD1 (6 bases). V shed 4 bases and J shed 6 bases, with 16 bases lying between them. The germline CDR1 and CDR2 sequences are SGHAT and FQNNGV. There are 15 residues in the CDR3. The CDR3, as DNA: TGTGCCAGCAGCTCACTACAGGGTTCGGGTCAGCCCCAGCATTTT. Its protein is CASSSLQGSGQPQHF.

The rearrangement joins TRBV27 to TRBJ2-5; weak D call: TRBD1 (5 bases). The CDR3 has 15 amino acids. Germline V lookup: CDR1 MNHEY, CDR2 SMNVEV (reference sequence). Deletions cut 6 bases from V and 1 base from J, with 15 bases between. CDR3 residues: CASSPGYNRQETQYF. CDR3 nucleotides: TGTGCCAGCAGCCCAGGGTACAATCGCCAAGAGACCCAGTACTTC.

The chain has TRBV7-8 and TRBJ1-1, with D tentatively TRBD1 (5 bases). CDR1 SGHVS and CDR2 FQNEAQ come from the germline V gene. Trimming cost V 8 bases and J 6 bases, with 19 bases left between them. The CDR3 spans 14 residues. Here the CDR3 DNA reads TGTGCCAGCCAAGCGGGGGGACGGGTGGCTGAAGCTTTCTTT. Translated, it gives CASQAGGRVAEAFF. Full variable domain (rest looked up from reference TRBV7-8 and TRBJ1-1): GAGVSQSPRYKVAKRGQDVALRCDPISGHVSLFWYQQALGQGPEFLTYFQNEAQLDKSGLPSDRFFAERPEGSVSTLKIQRTQQEDSAVYLCASQAGGRVAEAFFGQGTRLTVV.

Many counts were recorded for this clonotype. The chain has TRBV20-1 and TRBJ1-2, with 8 bases matching TRBD1. Per the germline V gene, CDR1 is DFQATT and CDR2 is SNEGSKA (reference sequence). The CDR3 spans 16 residues. V trimming: 6 bases; J trimming: 0 bases; junction bases outside the gene matches: 12. In nucleotides, the CDR3 is TGCAGTGCCCGTCCCGGGACAGGCCCAGCTAACTATGGCTACACCTTC. It is translated as CSARPGTGPANYGYTF.

This clonotype was picked up a small number of times. The J gene is TRBJ1-1, the V gene TRBV29-1; the D is unclear. V was shortened by 7 bases and J by 0 bases, with 18 bases between the two germline ends. The CDR3 covers 15 residues. The germline gives CDR1 SQVTM, CDR2 ANQGSEA. This CDR3 reads CSAQGRAGMNTEAFF. The CDR3 coding sequence is TGCAGCGCCCAAGGTAGGGCGGGGATGAACACTGAAGCTTTCTTT.

The chain has TRBV28 and TRBJ1-2, with TRBD1 as a possible D gene (6 bases). Looked up from germline, CDR1 is MDHEN and CDR2 is SYDVKM. The ends were cut back, 1 base at V and 5 bases at J, with 11 bases in the middle. CDR3 length equals 14 residues. The CDR3 sequence: CASSLLEGVYGYTF. As DNA, the CDR3 is TGTGCCAGCAGTTTATTAGAGGGGGTTTATGGCTACACCTTC.

This clonotype appeared many times. V is TRBV7-3 and J is TRBJ1-6; D ambiguous. Trimming pared 4 bases from V and 8 bases from J, leaving 9 bases between. Germline CDR1 is SGHTA and CDR2 is FQGTGA. The CDR3 length is 13 residues. CDR3 bases: TGTGCCAGCAGCTCTAGGAGAGATTCACCCCTCCACTTT. This encodes CASSSRRDSPLHF. The full variable domain, completed using reference TRBV7-3 and TRBJ1-6, is GAGVSQTPSNKVTEKGKYVELRCDPISGHTALYWYRQSLGQGPEFLIYFQGTGAADDSGLPNDRFFAVRPEGSVSTLKIQRTERGDSAVYLCASSSRRDSPLHFGNGTRLTVT.

This clonotype was detected a few times. This chain joins TRBV29-1 and TRBJ1-5; D call uncertain. The V gene lost 2 bases and the J gene lost 1 base, with 6 bases spanning the gap. The CDR3 extends over 13 amino acids. Germline assignment: CDR1 SQVTM and CDR2 ANQGSEA. The CDR3 loop reads CSVELDSNQPQHF. In nucleotides, the CDR3 is TGCAGCGTTGAACTGGACAGCAATCAGCCCCAGCATTTT.

This clonotype was observed a few times. V is TRBV7-9 and J is TRBJ1-2; the D is unclear. This CDR3 is 14 amino acids long. In germline, CDR1 is SEHNR, CDR2 FQNEAQ (reference sequence). With 8 bases removed from V and 1 base from J, the gap between germline ends came to 14 bases. The CDR3 sequence: CASSGGVHNYGYTF. Written as DNA, the CDR3 is TGTGCCAGCTCGGGTGGGGTTCATAACTATGGCTACACCTTC.

The CDR3 sequence is CASSVATIEGTQYF. Written as DNA, the CDR3 is TGCGCCAGCAGTGTTGCCACGATCGAGGGGACCCAGTACTTC. The J gene is TRBJ2-5, the V gene TRBV10-1; possibly TRBD2 for D (5 bases). The CDR3 spans 14 residues. In germline, CDR1 is WNHNN, CDR2 SYGVQD (reference sequence). The V end lost 4 bases, the J end lost 7 bases, and 16 bases lay between the germline ends.

CDR3 sequence: CASSLSTGVRTPLHF. As DNA, the CDR3 is TGTGCCAGCAGTTTATCGACAGGAGTGCGTACACCCCTCCACTTT. The chain couples TRBV27 to TRBJ1-6; perhaps TRBD1 as D (6 bases). V was clipped by 0 bases and J by 11 bases, with 14 bases between them. CDR3 length: 15 residues. CDR1 and CDR2 (germline): MNHEY, SMNVEV (reference sequence).

This clonotype was observed a few times. In DNA form, the CDR3 reads TGTGCCAGCAGAACCTATGACCCCTATAATTCACCCCTCCACTTT. Its translation is CASRTYDPYNSPLHF. This chain uses TRBV27 with TRBJ1-6; D is ambiguous. CDR1 and CDR2 from the germline V gene are MNHEY and SMNVEV (reference sequence). Trimming took 6 bases from V and 2 from J, leaving 11 bases between them. The CDR3 is 15 residues long.

This chain connects TRBV4-3 to TRBJ1-3, with a weak D call TRBD1 (5 bases). The CDR3 totals 15 residues. Germline V gene sequence: CDR1 LGHNA, CDR2 YSLEER. Trimming left V 5 bases short and J 0 bases short, with 11 bases between. The CDR3 region is CASSTGGDSGNTIYF. The CDR3 DNA follows: TGCGCCAGCAGCACAGGCGGGGACTCTGGAAACACCATATATTTT.

This chain connects TRBV5-1 to TRBJ2-7; D tentatively fits TRBD1 or TRBD2 (5 bases each). The CDR3 loop spans 15 amino acids. Germline V gene data show CDR1 as SGHRS and CDR2 as YFSETQ. V was shortened by 4 bases and J by 3 bases, with 17 bases between the two germline ends. The CDR3 spells CASSPPGQGSYEQYV. CDR3 DNA sequence: TGCGCCAGCAGCCCCCCGGGGCAGGGAAGCTACGAGCAGTACGTC.

This rearrangement joins TRBV7-2 to TRBJ2-1; tentative D call: TRBD1 (5 bases). V lost 4 bases and J 10 bases, leaving 11 bases between the germline ends. The CDR3 contains 12 residues. CDR1 is SGHTA, CDR2 FQGNSA, per germline. CDR3 DNA sequence: TGTGCCAGCAGCTCAGGGTTTTTCGAGCAGTTCTTC. Translation gives CASSSGFFEQFF.

This clonotype was seen more than once but under ten times. The chain couples TRBV20-1 to TRBJ2-3; TRBD2 matches at 8 bases. The CDR3 has 14 residues. With V trimmed by 5 bases and J by 4 bases, 8 bases remained unmatched. CDR1 and CDR2 (germline): DFQATT, SNEGSKA (reference sequence). In DNA, the CDR3 is TGCAGTGCTCAAGCGGGGGCCGGGCCAGATACGCAGTATTTT. It codes for CSAQAGAGPDTQYF.

This clonotype was seen only a few times. This rearrangement joins TRBV4-3 to TRBJ2-1; a weak D match, TRBD2 (6 bases). Germline V gives CDR1 LGHNA, CDR2 YSLEER. Trimming removed 5 bases at V and 7 bases at J, with 15 bases between. CDR3 length: 14 residues. CDR3 nucleotide sequence: TGCGCCAGCAGCTTGGGCGGGGTGGCAAATGAGCAGTTCTTC. Its protein product is CASSLGGVANEQFF.

This clonotype was counted many times. V usage is TRBV20-1 and J usage is TRBJ1-1, with 7 bases lining up with TRBD1. In germline, CDR1 is DFQATT, CDR2 SNEGSKA (reference sequence). V trimming: 3 bases; J trimming: 0 bases; junction bases outside the gene matches: 25. The CDR3 runs to 21 residues. CDR3: CSASVRINPGGDRFMNTEAFF. CDR3 DNA sequence: TGCAGTGCTAGTGTTAGGATCAACCCAGGGGGTGATCGTTTCATGAACACTGAAGCTTTCTTT.

This clonotype was detected only a few times. The rearrangement joins TRBV4-1 to TRBJ2-3; tentatively, D is TRBD2 (5 bases). V shed 0 bases and J shed 0 bases, with 16 bases lying between them. Germline-derived CDR1 and CDR2 are MGHRA and YSYEKL. The CDR3 length is 18 residues. CDR3 DNA sequence: TGCGCCAGCAGCCAAGAATCTCCAGCGGCGACTAGCACAGATACGCAGTATTTT. This translates into CASSQESPAATSTDTQYF.

The chain recombines TRBV25-1 with TRBJ1-1, with D hard to call. V was pared by 1 base and J by 0 bases, with 9 bases between. Germline CDR1 is MGHDK and CDR2 is SYGVNS. The CDR3 has 15 residues. Here the CDR3 reads CASSESPEMNTEAFF. Here the CDR3 DNA reads TGTGCCAGCAGTGAATCTCCAGAGATGAACACTGAAGCTTTCTTT.

The V call is TRBV5-1, the J call TRBJ2-1; TRBD1 matches at 8 bases. Germline V lookup: CDR1 SGHRS, CDR2 YFSETQ. With 2 bases clipped from V and 12 bases from J, the junction kept 10 bases outside the gene matches. CDR3 length equals 14 residues. Written as DNA, the CDR3 is TGCGCCAGCAGCTTTTCGGACTTGGGGACAGGGCAGTTCTTC. This sequence encodes CASSFSDLGTGQFF.

This chain connects TRBV6-5 to TRBJ1-6, with no clear D. The germline gives CDR1 MNHEY, CDR2 SVGAGI. This CDR3 has 15 residues. V was shortened by 0 bases and J by 8 bases, with 11 bases between the two germline ends. CDR3 in amino acids: CASSYSMPTDSPLHF. The CDR3 nucleotides are TGTGCCAGCAGTTACTCGATGCCGACTGATTCACCCCTCCACTTT.

This clonotype has a count of ten or more. The chain uses TRBV12-3 or TRBV12-4 and TRBJ2-5, with 7 nucleotides matching TRBD2. This CDR3 has 13 residues. V lost 7 bases and J lost 4; bases outside the gene matches: 6. CDR3 protein: CASTPGGGETQYF. The CDR3 DNA is TGTGCCAGCACCCCGGGCGGGGGAGAGACCCAGTACTTC.

V usage is TRBV7-6 and J usage is TRBJ2-5; perhaps TRBD2 as D (6 bases). The CDR3 is 15 residues long. Between the trimmed V and J ends, which lost 3 bases and 5 bases, there was a span of 16 bases. Germline V lookup: CDR1 SGHVS, CDR2 FNYEAQ. Here the CDR3 reads CASSFNGGAGETQYF. The CDR3 DNA follows: TGTGCCAGCAGCTTTAATGGAGGGGCAGGGGAGACCCAGTACTTC.

This clonotype was picked up many times. The chain links TRBV3-1 to TRBJ2-3; TRBD2 might be the D (5 bases). This CDR3 is built from 13 residues. Germline V lookup: CDR1 LGHDT, CDR2 YNNKEL (reference sequence). Deletions cut 0 bases from V and 5 bases from J, with 6 bases between. This CDR3 reads CASSQEGRDTQYF. DNA for the CDR3: TGTGCCAGCAGCCAAGAAGGGAGAGATACGCAGTATTTT.

This clonotype has just a few counts. In DNA, the CDR3 is TGTGCCAGCAGTTACCTGGATAGCACAGATACGCAGTATTTT. Amino acid sequence: CASSYLDSTDTQYF. The rearrangement uses TRBV6-5 and TRBJ2-3, with D unclear. The germline V gene encodes CDR1 MNHEY and CDR2 SVGAGI. This CDR3 has 14 residues. Trimming removed 2 bases from V and 0 bases from J, with 6 bases in between.

The J gene is TRBJ2-1, the V gene TRBV29-1, with D hard to call. V lost 4 bases, J lost 5 bases, and 3 bases lay in between. Germline V gene sequence: CDR1 SQVTM, CDR2 ANQGSEA. CDR3 length equals 10 residues. The CDR3 loop is CSVADNEQFF. CDR3 DNA sequence: TGCAGCGTTGCGGACAATGAGCAGTTCTTC.